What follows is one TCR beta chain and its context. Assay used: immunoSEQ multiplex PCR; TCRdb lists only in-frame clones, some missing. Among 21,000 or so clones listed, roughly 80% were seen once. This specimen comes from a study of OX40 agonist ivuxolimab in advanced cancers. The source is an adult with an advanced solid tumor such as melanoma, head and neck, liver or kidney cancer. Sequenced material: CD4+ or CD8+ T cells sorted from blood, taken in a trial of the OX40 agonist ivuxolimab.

Here the CDR3 reads CASSHRGQSYEQYF. The CDR3 nucleotides read TGTGCCAGCAGCCACCGAGGACAGTCCTACGAGCAGTACTTC. The genes are TRBV14 and TRBJ2-7; possibly TRBD1 for D (6 bases). This CDR3 contains 14 residues. Germline loops: CDR1 SGHDN, CDR2 FVKESK. Trimming stripped 3 bases from V and 1 base from J, with 10 bases between.